This T cell receptor beta chain appears in the sequencing data of a study of T cells after yellow fever vaccination (dated by TCRdb to between 2018 and 2021). Looking at the study overall: The SMART-Seq v4 Ultra Low Input RNA kit was used to prepare libraries from fractions with low cell numbers. The cohort comprised two healthy male donors, one aged 18 to 30 and one aged 30 to 40 years. To follow T-cell clones before and after both primary and booster YFV17D yellow fever vaccination, bulk TCR alpha and beta repertoires underwent longitudinal sequencing. Blood samples were taken at several timepoints before and after primary and secondary immunization, and bulk PBMC replicates and cell subsets were isolated. What the research found in general, with its limitations: Only two donors were included in the study, so the extent to which the findings can be generalized is limited. Because abundant contaminating clonotypes from the bulk population could be contained in FACS-sorted repertoires, computational filtering was required. A small share of clonotypes occurred in both CD4 and CD8 compartments, likely arising from convergent recombination. The secondary T-cell response was weaker than the primary response but faster, peaking on day 5 instead of day 15. After the booster, most clones that had expanded after primary vaccination were detected again (nearly 97% of CD4 and around nine tenths of CD8), suggesting broad maintenance of memory.

The CDR3, cysteine through phenylalanine, is 14 amino acids long. The only DNA kept is the CDR3, 42 bases in frame from the first base. Trimming takes 5 bases from V and 2 bases from J, and the germline ends sit 12 bases apart. Looking up the germline V gene yields CDR1 SGHTA and CDR2 FQGNSA. Reading the label with the study, this specimen's treatment or condition is: live attenuated yellow fever vaccine strain. At each blood-draw timepoint, two biological replicates of bulk PBMCs were collected. A standard Ficoll-Paque protocol was used to isolate PBMCs from peripheral blood. TriZol was used to extract RNA from bulk PBMCs, CD4 and CD8 fractions, and dextramer-positive and dextramer-negative fractions. TCR cDNA was made using 5'RACE template switching, a step that added a universal primer site and unique molecular identifiers. Priming for cDNA synthesis came from both the TCR alpha and TCR beta constant segments. Libraries were amplified in two PCR steps, with sample barcodes and sequencing adapters added in the second step. Sequencing of libraries was done on Illumina HiSeq 2500 (2x100 bp) or NovaSeq (2x150 bp). The original methods were these. Reads were demultiplexed and collapsed into UMI consensus sequences with MIGEC, and V(D)J alignment was performed with MiXCR. Vaccine-responding clonotypes were identified with edgeR using replicate PBMC samples, with FDR below 0.01 and a log2 fold change above 5 up to day 15 being required. Each bulk clonotype was labeled CD4 or CD8 based on which sequenced repertoire, CD4 or CD8, contained the clonotype at higher abundance. TCRdb reran the public reads through fastp at Q25 and MiXCR, keeping productive beta chains. Identical CDR3 protein sequences are pooled into one entry, listed with their most common genes and DNA. The authors' filters were not applied to this entry. The sample table contains some 560,000 distinct CDR3 sequences; only one count was recorded for 15% to 20% of them. Clones ranked in the top ten supply roughly an eighth of the sample.

Notes on this clonotype: Which antigen it targets is not known. No much larger clonotype is one base removed from it; base qualities were not supplied.

The sequences come from PBMCs, collected 15 days after the yellow fever booster vaccination. The receptor was derived from a man under 40 who received the YFV17D yellow fever vaccine. Recombination linked TRBV7-2 to TRBJ2-5; the D gene lacks a confident call. The nucleotide sequence reads as follows: TGTGCCAGCAGCCGTCGCGAGGTGCAAGAGACCCAGTACTTC. It is translated as CASSRREVQETQYF.